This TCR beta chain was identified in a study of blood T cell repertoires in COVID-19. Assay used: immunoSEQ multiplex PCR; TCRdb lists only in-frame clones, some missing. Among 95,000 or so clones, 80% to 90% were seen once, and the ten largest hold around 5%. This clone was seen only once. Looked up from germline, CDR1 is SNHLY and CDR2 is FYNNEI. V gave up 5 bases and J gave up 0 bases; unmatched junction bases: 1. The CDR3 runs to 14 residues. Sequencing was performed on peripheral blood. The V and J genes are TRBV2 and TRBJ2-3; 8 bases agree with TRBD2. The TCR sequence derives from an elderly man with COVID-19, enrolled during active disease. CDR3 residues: CASSPSGSTDTQYF. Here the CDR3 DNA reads TGTGCCAGCAGTCCTAGCGGGAGCACAGATACGCAGTATTTT.